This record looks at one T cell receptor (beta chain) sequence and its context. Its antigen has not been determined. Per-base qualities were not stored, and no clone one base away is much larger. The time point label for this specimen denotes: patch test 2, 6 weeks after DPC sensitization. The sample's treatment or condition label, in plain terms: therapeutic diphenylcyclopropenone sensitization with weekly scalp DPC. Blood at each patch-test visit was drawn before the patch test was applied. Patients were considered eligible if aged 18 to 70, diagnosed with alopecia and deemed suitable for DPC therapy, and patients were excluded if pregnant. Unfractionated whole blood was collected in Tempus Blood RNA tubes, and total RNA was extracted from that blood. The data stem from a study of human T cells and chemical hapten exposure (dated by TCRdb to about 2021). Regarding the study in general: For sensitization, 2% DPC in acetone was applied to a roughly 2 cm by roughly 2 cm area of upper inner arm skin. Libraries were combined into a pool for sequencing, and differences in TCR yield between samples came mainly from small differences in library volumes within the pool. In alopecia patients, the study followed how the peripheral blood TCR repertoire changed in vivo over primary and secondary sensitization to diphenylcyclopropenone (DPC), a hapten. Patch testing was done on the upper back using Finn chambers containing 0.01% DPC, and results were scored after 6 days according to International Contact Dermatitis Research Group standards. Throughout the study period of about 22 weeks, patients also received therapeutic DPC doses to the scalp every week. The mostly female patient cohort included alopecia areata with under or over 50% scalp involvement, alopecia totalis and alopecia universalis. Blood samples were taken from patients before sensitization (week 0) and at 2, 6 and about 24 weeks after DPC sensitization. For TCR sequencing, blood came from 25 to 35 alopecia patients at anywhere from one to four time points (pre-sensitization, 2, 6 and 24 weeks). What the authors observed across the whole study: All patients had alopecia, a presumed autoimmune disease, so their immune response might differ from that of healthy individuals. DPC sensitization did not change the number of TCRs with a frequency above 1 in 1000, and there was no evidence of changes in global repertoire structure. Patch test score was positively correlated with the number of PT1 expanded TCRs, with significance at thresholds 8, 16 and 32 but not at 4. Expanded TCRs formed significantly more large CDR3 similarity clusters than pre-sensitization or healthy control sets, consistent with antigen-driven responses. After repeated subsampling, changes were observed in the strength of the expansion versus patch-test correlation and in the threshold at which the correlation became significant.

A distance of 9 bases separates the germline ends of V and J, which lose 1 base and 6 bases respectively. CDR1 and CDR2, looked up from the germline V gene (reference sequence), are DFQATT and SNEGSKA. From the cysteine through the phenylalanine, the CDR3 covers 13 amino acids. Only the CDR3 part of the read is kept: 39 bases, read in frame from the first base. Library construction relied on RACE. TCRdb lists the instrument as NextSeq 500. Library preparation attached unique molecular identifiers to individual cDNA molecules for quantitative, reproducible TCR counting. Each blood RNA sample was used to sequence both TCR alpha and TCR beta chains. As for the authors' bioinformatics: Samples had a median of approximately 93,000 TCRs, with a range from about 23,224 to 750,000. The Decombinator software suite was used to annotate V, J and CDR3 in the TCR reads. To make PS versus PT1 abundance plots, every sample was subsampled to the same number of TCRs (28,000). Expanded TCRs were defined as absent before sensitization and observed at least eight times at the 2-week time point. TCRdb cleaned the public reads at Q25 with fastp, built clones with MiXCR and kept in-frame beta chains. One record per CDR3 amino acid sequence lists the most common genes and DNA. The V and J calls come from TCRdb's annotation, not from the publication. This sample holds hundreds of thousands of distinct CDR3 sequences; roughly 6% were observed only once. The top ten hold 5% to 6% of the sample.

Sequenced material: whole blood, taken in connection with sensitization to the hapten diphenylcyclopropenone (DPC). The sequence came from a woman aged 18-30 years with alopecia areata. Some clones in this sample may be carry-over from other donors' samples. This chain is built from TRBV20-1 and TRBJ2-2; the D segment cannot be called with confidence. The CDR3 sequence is CSARVISAGELFF. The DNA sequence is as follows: TGCAGTGCTAGAGTGATATCGGCCGGGGAGCTGTTTTTT.